These 13 T cell receptor beta chains share one sample of origin, sequenced in a study of blood T cell repertoires in COVID-19. Some clones are missing from TCRdb's copy, which holds only in-frame ones; the method was immunoSEQ multiplex PCR. This table has 200,000 to 250,000 clones, about 85% appearing once. The source material was peripheral blood. The origin of the receptors is a woman between 50 and 59 years old with COVID-19, enrolled during active disease.

Concerning this clone itself: One end of the junction fails to match germline, which may point to a read error. This chain links TRBV27 with TRBJ2-1; 10 bases match TRBD2. From germline, CDR1 is MNHEY and CDR2 SMNVEV (reference sequence). CDR3 length: 14 residues. CDR3 sequence reads: CASSSPGLAPPSVF. The CDR3 DNA reads as TGTGCCAGCAGTTCTCCGGGACTAGCGCCTCCTTCGGTCTTC.

The chain employs TRBV5-4 and TRBJ1-2; tentatively, D is TRBD1 (5 bases). This CDR3 contains 17 residues. Germline lookup yields CDR1 SGHNT and CDR2 YYREEE (reference sequence). V lost 2 bases, J lost 0 bases, and 17 bases lay in between. CDR3 DNA sequence: TGTGCCAGCAGCTTATCTGCCGGGGGAAACACTAACTATGGCTACACCTTC. This codes for CASSLSAGGNTNYGYTF.

This chain uses TRBV30 with TRBJ1-1; D unclear. This CDR3 is built from 12 residues. The V end lost 3 bases, the J end lost 5 bases, and 10 bases lay between the germline ends. Germline V gene sequence: CDR1 GTSNPN, CDR2 SVGIG (reference sequence). This CDR3 reads CAWRGRRTEAFF. The DNA of the CDR3 is TGTGCCTGGAGAGGTAGGAGGACTGAAGCTTTCTTT.

This chain uses TRBV6-7 with TRBJ1-2; 8 bases agree with TRBD1. TRBV6-7 is identified as an open reading frame with a role that is uncertain. The V segment lost 9 bases and the J segment 6 bases; nucleotides outside the gene matches: 12. This CDR3 is 14 amino acids long. CDR3 coding DNA: TGTGCCAGGTCCAAAGACAGGGGAGAAGATGGCTACACCTTC. This gives the protein CARSKDRGEDGYTF.

This chain joins TRBV12-5 and TRBJ2-7; the match to TRBD2 covers 10 bases. V dropped 3 bases and J dropped 7; count of bases not matched to a gene: 6. This CDR3 spans 14 amino acids. CDR1 LGHNT and CDR2 FRNRAP come from the germline V gene. The CDR3 spells CASGLSGGAREQYV. DNA for the CDR3: TGTGCTAGTGGTTTAAGCGGGGGGGCAAGGGAGCAGTACGTC.

The V and J genes are TRBV5-5 and TRBJ2-7, with 7 nucleotides matching TRBD2. The germline gives CDR1 SGHKS, CDR2 YYEKEE (reference sequence). CDR3 length equals 14 residues. With 0 bases clipped from V and 2 bases from J, the junction kept 2 bases outside the gene matches. The CDR3 protein is CASSLVAGAYEQYF. The CDR3 DNA follows: TGTGCCAGCAGCTTGGTGGCGGGAGCCTACGAGCAGTACTTC. Combining the CDR3 with reference TRBV5-5 and TRBJ2-7 gives the whole variable domain DAGVTQSPTHLIKTRGQQVTLRCSPISGHKSVSWYQQVLGQGPQFIFQYYEKEERGRGNFPDRFSARQFPNYSSELNVNALLLGDSALYLCASSLVAGAYEQYFGPGTRLTVT.

This clone was seen only once. The chain couples TRBV7-2 to TRBJ2-1; D might be TRBD1 (6 bases). Germline V lookup: CDR1 SGHTA, CDR2 FQGNSA. The V end lost 4 bases, the J end lost 4 bases, and 11 bases lay between the germline ends. The CDR3 covers 14 residues. This CDR3 reads CASSSRDIYNEQFF. In DNA form, the CDR3 reads TGTGCCAGCAGCTCCCGGGACATTTACAATGAGCAGTTCTTC.

Note on this clone: Other DNA sequences of this sample code for an identical CDR3. The V and J genes are TRBV19 and TRBJ1-6, with D possibly matching TRBD1 (5 bases). Trimming took off 0 bases at V and 7 bases at J, with 10 bases between the two ends. The germline V gene has CDR1 LNHDA and CDR2 SQIVND (reference sequence). This CDR3 has 15 residues. CDR3 loop: CASSIDQGRNSPLHF. For the CDR3, the DNA is TGTGCCAGTAGTATAGATCAGGGCCGCAATTCACCCCTCCACTTT. The full variable domain, in which reference TRBV19 and TRBJ1-6 provide the parts outside the CDR3, is DGGITQSPKYLFRKEGQNVTLSCEQNLNHDAMYWYRQDPGQGLRLIYYSQIVNDFQKGDIAEGYSVSREKKESFPLTVTSAQKNPTAFYLCASSIDQGRNSPLHFGNGTRLTVT.

V and J are TRBV29-1 and TRBJ1-1, with D possibly being TRBD1 (6 bases). V was pared by 5 bases and J by 1 base, with 8 bases between. Germline V gene lookup returns CDR1 SQVTM and CDR2 ANQGSEA. This CDR3 contains 12 residues. The CDR3 DNA sequence: TGCAGCGTTAGGACAGAGAACACTGAAGCTTTCTTT. It yields the protein CSVRTENTEAFF.

The chain couples TRBV13 to TRBJ2-1, with D possibly TRBD1 on 5 matching bases. CDR1 and CDR2 from the germline V gene are PRHDT and FYEKMQ (reference sequence). The CDR3 runs to 15 residues. Trimming took off 5 bases at V and 4 bases at J, with 15 bases between the two ends. The CDR3 loop is CASSVPGQRYNEQFF. The CDR3 DNA follows: TGTGCCAGCAGCGTACCAGGGCAGCGTTACAATGAGCAGTTCTTC.

This chain links TRBV24-1 with TRBJ1-2, with D possibly being TRBD1 (6 bases). Between the trimmed V and J ends, which lost 4 bases and 7 bases, there was a span of 15 bases. Germline CDR1 reads KGHDR; CDR2 reads SFDVKD. This CDR3 comprises 14 residues. CDR3 amino acids: CATSDSTGTRGYTF. For the CDR3, the DNA is TGTGCCACCAGTGACTCTACCGGGACACGTGGCTACACCTTC.

The rearrangement links TRBV7-2 to TRBJ2-2; TRBD2 matches 7 bases. CDR1 and CDR2 from the germline V gene are SGHTA and FQGNSA. The CDR3 length is 13 residues. Trimming at V came to 4 bases and at J to 8 bases, leaving 4 bases not matched to a gene. This chain's CDR3 is CASSWQGGGELFF. In DNA form, the CDR3 reads TGTGCCAGCAGCTGGCAGGGAGGGGGGGAGCTGTTTTTT.

This chain joins TRBV3-1 (or the pseudogene TRBV3-2) and TRBJ1-2; D remains ambiguous. CDR3 length equals 12 residues. V lost 1 base and J lost 8, with 8 bases in between. Per the germline V gene, CDR1 is LGHDT and CDR2 is YNNKEL (reference sequence). CDR3: CASSQGGTGYTF. The CDR3 region has the DNA TGTGCCAGCAGCCAAGGAGGTACCGGCTACACCTTC.